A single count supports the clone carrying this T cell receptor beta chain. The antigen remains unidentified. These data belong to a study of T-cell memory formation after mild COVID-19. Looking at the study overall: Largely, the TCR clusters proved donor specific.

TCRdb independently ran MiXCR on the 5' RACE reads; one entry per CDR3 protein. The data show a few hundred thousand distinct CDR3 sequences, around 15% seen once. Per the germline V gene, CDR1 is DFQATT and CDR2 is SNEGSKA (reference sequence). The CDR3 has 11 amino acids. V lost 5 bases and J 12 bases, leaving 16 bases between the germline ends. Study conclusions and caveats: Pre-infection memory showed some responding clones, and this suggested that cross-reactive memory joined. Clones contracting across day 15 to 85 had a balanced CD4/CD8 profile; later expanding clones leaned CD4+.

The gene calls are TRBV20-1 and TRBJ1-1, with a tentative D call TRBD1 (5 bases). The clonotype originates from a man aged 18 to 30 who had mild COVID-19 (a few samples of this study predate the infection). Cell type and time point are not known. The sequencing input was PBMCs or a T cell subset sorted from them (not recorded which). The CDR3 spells CSALGGGVTFF. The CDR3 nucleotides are TGCAGTGCTCTGGGGGGAGGTGTAACTTTCTTT.